The following is a T cell receptor beta chain sequence with its context. This entry comes from a study of shared clonotypes between healthy human individuals. The length of the CDR3 is 16 residues. The V and J ends lost 4 bases and 4 bases, in that order; junction bases with no gene match: 12. CDR1 SGDLS and CDR2 YYNGEE come from the germline V gene. Libraries were prepared by immunoSEQ multiplex PCR; TCRdb keeps only in-frame clonotypes and omits some of them. The repertoire holds a few million clones, with more than 80% as singletons. The origin of this receptor is a man younger than 35 in good health. Some clones in this sample may be carry-over from other donors' samples. The sequencing input was naive CD4+ T cells from PBMCs. Subset described: CD45RA+ positively selected. The chain combines TRBV9 with TRBJ1-2; 8 positions agree with TRBD1. As DNA, the CDR3 is TGTGCCAGCAGCTCCAGGCCTGGACAGGGCGTCTATGGCTACACCTTC. Its protein product is CASSSRPGQGVYGYTF.